This T cell receptor beta chain was captured in a study of shared clonotypes between healthy human individuals. For the study at large: Researchers assigned three CD4 naive, three CD4 memory, two CD8 naive and one CD8 memory plate to each donor.

It was at deep level that the assay was run. Repertoires were generated with immunoSEQ multiplex PCR, while TCRdb's copy carries only in-frame clones and drops some. The sample holds millions of clones, roughly 94% seen once. Terminally differentiated effector memory CD45RA+ cells were excluded by CCR7 positive selection of CD45RO-negative cells. The CDR3 sequence is 14 residues long. The ends were cut back, 2 bases at V and 4 bases at J, with 12 bases in the middle. The germline CDR1 and CDR2 sequences are SEHNR and FQNEAQ (reference sequence). This receptor was taken from a man aged 18 to 30 in good health. The sample taken for sequencing was naive CD8+ T cells sorted from blood. The chain carries TRBV7-9 and TRBJ2-7, with D perhaps matching TRBD1 (6 bases). For the CDR3, the DNA is TGTGCCAGCAGCTTATTGGGGGCTTCTTACGAGCAGTACTTC. Amino acids: CASSLLGASYEQYF.